This passage covers 27 T cell receptor beta chains from one sample sequenced in a study of CD8 T cells in ankylosing spondylitis. A single record per CDR3 protein comes from TCRdb applying MiXCR to the 5' RACE reads. The table lists some 200,000 distinct CDR3 sequences, more than 10% of them singletons. Sequencing used blood, either unsorted or a sorted T cell fraction (not recorded which). The source of these receptors is a male donor with ankylosing spondylitis or in good health (not recorded which).

The chain employs TRBV24-1 and TRBJ2-2; D unresolved. V dropped 7 bases and J dropped 6 bases, with 8 bases sitting between them. This CDR3 spans 12 amino acids. CDR1 is KGHDR, CDR2 SFDVKD, per germline. The CDR3 nucleotides are TGTGCCACCAGCGAGACCCCCGGGGAGCTGTTTTTT. It encodes CATSETPGELFF.

This clonotype appeared many times. CDR3 coding DNA: TGCAGCGTTGGACTAGCGGGTACCAACGAGCAGTTCTTC. Encoded protein: CSVGLAGTNEQFF. The chain combines TRBV29-1 with TRBJ2-1, with 10 bases matching TRBD2. The germline V gene has CDR1 SQVTM and CDR2 ANQGSEA. Trimming took 4 bases from V and 10 from J; bases not matched to a gene: 7. CDR3 length equals 13 residues.

J is TRBJ2-3 and V is TRBV12-3 or TRBV12-4; TRBD2 might be the D (6 bases). V lost 5 bases and J 0 bases, leaving 12 bases between the germline ends. The CDR3 contains 15 residues. The CDR3 spells CASSPERVSTDTQYF. The CDR3 bases are TGTGCCAGCAGTCCGGAGCGGGTTAGCACAGATACGCAGTATTTT.

CDR3 sequence (DNA): TGTGCCAGCAGCCAGAGTTCGAGCAGGATCGACGAGCAGTACTTC. This gives the protein CASSQSSSRIDEQYF. This chain links TRBV14 with TRBJ2-7; D gene uncertain. Germline lookup yields CDR1 SGHDN and CDR2 FVKESK. The CDR3 runs 15 residues. Trimming cost V 3 bases and J 5 bases, with 17 bases left between them.

The rearrangement joins TRBV7-9 to TRBJ2-7, with D perhaps being TRBD1 or TRBD2 (5 bases each). V was cut by 5 bases and J by 3 bases, with 17 bases left in between. Germline loops: CDR1 SEHNR, CDR2 FQNEAQ (reference sequence). The CDR3 covers 15 residues. CDR3 loop: CASSQATGTIYEQYF. CDR3 bases: TGTGCCAGCAGCCAAGCGACCGGGACCATCTACGAGCAGTACTTC.

This clonotype has only a few counts. This rearrangement joins TRBV6-1 to TRBJ2-1; no firm D call. Germline assignment: CDR1 MNHNS and CDR2 SASEGT. V was cut by 4 bases and J by 2 bases, with 3 bases left in between. This CDR3 spans 12 amino acids. This CDR3 is CASSVTYNEQFF. The CDR3 DNA sequence: TGTGCCAGCAGTGTAACCTACAATGAGCAGTTCTTC.

The sample holds a few counts of this clonotype. This chain connects TRBV29-1 to TRBJ2-7; D not resolved. The CDR3 loop spans 12 amino acids. CDR1 is SQVTM, CDR2 ANQGSEA, per germline. Trimming left V 8 bases short and J 3 bases short, with 14 bases between. The CDR3 coding sequence is TGCAGCATGACGGGCAGATTCTACGAGCAGTACTTC. Translation gives CSMTGRFYEQYF.

The chain carries TRBV5-1 and TRBJ2-5; unclear D gene. V was clipped by 0 bases and J by 2 bases, with 11 bases between them. Germline V gene data show CDR1 as SGHRS and CDR2 as YFSETQ. The CDR3 totals 15 residues. CDR3 region: CASSLDVGPQETQYF. The CDR3 nucleotides read TGCGCCAGCAGCTTGGACGTGGGCCCTCAAGAGACCCAGTACTTC.

This clonotype was observed a few times. This sequence joins TRBV5-1 and TRBJ1-5, with D uncertain. V was shortened by 4 bases and J by 3 bases, with 11 bases between the two germline ends. This CDR3 has 14 amino acids. CDR1 is SGHRS and CDR2 is YFSETQ in the germline V gene. This CDR3 is CASSPDGLNQPQHF. The CDR3 region has the DNA TGCGCCAGCAGCCCGGACGGACTCAATCAGCCCCAGCATTTT.

V gene TRBV6-2 or TRBV6-3 combines with J gene TRBJ2-1; 7 bases are a match to TRBD2. J was trimmed by 4 bases and V by 7 bases; bases with no gene match: 7. Looked up from germline, CDR1 is MNHEY and CDR2 is SVGEGT. The CDR3 totals 14 residues. The CDR3 here is CASTGGLRYNEQFF. Here the CDR3 DNA reads TGTGCCAGCACGGGGGGACTACGATACAATGAGCAGTTCTTC.

This clonotype has only a few counts. Compared with germline, one end of the junction differs, possibly owing to a read error. This sequence joins TRBV4-1 and TRBJ2-1; TRBD2 aligns across 10 bases. Germline lookup yields CDR1 MGHRA and CDR2 YSYEKL. The CDR3 contains 15 residues. CDR3: CASSHSSGRDNEHFF. CDR3 coding DNA: TGCGCCAGCAGCCATTCCAGCGGGAGGGATAATGAGCATTTCTTC.

V usage is TRBV6-2 or TRBV6-3 and J usage is TRBJ1-5; D may be TRBD1 (5 bases). V was clipped by 8 bases and J by 1 base, with 15 bases between them. The V gene's germline CDR1 is MNHEY and CDR2 SVGEGT. CDR3 length: 15 amino acids. CDR3 sequence reads: CASLKGGDSNQPQHF. The DNA for the CDR3 is TGTGCCAGCTTAAAGGGCGGGGACAGCAATCAGCCCCAGCATTTT.

The chain links TRBV20-1 to TRBJ2-2, with 12 bases that match TRBD2. The germline V gene has CDR1 DFQATT and CDR2 SNEGSKA (reference sequence). V was pared by 0 bases and J by 11 bases, with 13 bases of the junction left unmatched. The CDR3 has 17 residues. This chain's CDR3 is CSARDPLAGGPEHELFF. CDR3 bases: TGCAGTGCTAGAGATCCCCTAGCGGGAGGGCCGGAGCACGAGCTGTTTTTT.

In this sample, this clonotype turned up a few times. The CDR3 DNA follows: TGCGCCAGCAGCTTACCAAACGTCACAGGACCCCTACACAACTACGAGCAGTACTTC. It encodes CASSLPNVTGPLHNYEQYF. The chain recombines TRBV5-1 with TRBJ2-7, with D possibly TRBD1 on 5 matching bases. The ends were cut back, 2 bases at V and 3 bases at J, with 27 bases in the middle. Looked up from germline, CDR1 is SGHRS and CDR2 is YFSETQ. CDR3 length equals 19 residues.

This clonotype was counted many times. The genes are TRBV21-1 and TRBJ2-2; the table gives TRBD2 as D, unverified against the DNA. TRBV21-1 is given as a pseudogene. The CDR3 runs 16 residues. The CDR3, as DNA: TGTGCCAGCAGCAAAGCGCTGAGGGTAGAAACCGGGGAGCTGTTTTTT. Translated: CASSKALRVETGELFF.

This clonotype has just a few counts. The J gene is TRBJ2-7, the V gene TRBV15; D unresolved. Trimming removed 5 bases at V and 1 base at J, with 9 bases between. This CDR3 has 13 amino acids. Germline loops: CDR1 LNHNV, CDR2 YYDKDF (reference sequence). In DNA, the CDR3 is TGTGCCACCAGCCCAGGTACGTCCTACGAGCAGTACTTC. It yields the protein CATSPGTSYEQYF. Full variable domain (missing parts from reference TRBV15 and TRBJ2-7): DAMVIQNPRYQVTQFGKPVTLSCSQTLNHNVMYWYQQKSSQAPKLLFHYYDKDFNNEADTPDNFQSRRPNTSFCFLDIRSPGLGDTAMYLCATSPGTSYEQYFGPGTRLTVT.

The CDR3 sequence is CASSHRAPSYGYTF. The CDR3 nucleotides are TGTGCCAGCAGCCACCGGGCCCCCTCCTATGGCTACACCTTC. The chain combines TRBV11-1 with TRBJ1-2; D is unclear. V lost 5 bases and J lost 4, with 14 bases in between. Germline loops: CDR1 SGHAT, CDR2 FQDESV (reference sequence). The CDR3 consists of 14 residues.

The V and J genes are TRBV4-1 and TRBJ2-1, with D possibly matching TRBD1 (5 bases). V was shortened by 1 base and J by 8 bases, with 15 bases between the two germline ends. The CDR3 runs 15 residues. In germline, CDR1 is MGHRA, CDR2 YSYEKL. CDR3 sequence (DNA): TGCGCCAGCAGCCAAGGCACAGAAACAGGAGATGAGCAGTTCTTC. Residues: CASSQGTETGDEQFF.

This clonotype was counted at least ten times. This may be a read error, as it is one base from a much larger clone. The gene calls are TRBV11-2 and TRBJ2-7; unclear D gene. Looked up from germline, CDR1 is SGHAT and CDR2 is FQNNGV. This CDR3 comprises 11 residues. The DNA of the CDR3 is TGTGCCAGCAGTTTAGGGCACGAGCAGTACTTC. It specifies CASSLGHEQYF. Variable domain in full (rest from reference TRBV11-2 and TRBJ2-7): EAGVAQSPRYKIIEKRQSVAFWCNPISGHATLYWYQQILGQGPKLLIQFQNNGVVDDSQLPKDRFSAERLKGVDSTLKIQPAKLEDSAVYLCASSLGHEQYFGPGTRLTVT.

The chain links TRBV20-1 to TRBJ2-7, with TRBD1 identical over 9 bases. This CDR3 comprises 15 residues. The germline CDR1 and CDR2 sequences are DFQATT and SNEGSKA (reference sequence). V lost 1 base to trimming and J lost 5 bases; unmatched junction nucleotides: 9. CDR3 bases: TGCAGTGCTAGAGCCTCTTACAGGGGGCGAAACGAGCAGTACTTC. It specifies CSARASYRGRNEQYF.

This clonotype showed up just a few times. CDR3 region: CASSGPQAEQFF. Written as DNA, the CDR3 is TGTGCCAGCAGCGGACCCCAGGCTGAGCAGTTCTTC. This chain connects TRBV11-2 to TRBJ2-1; D is uncertain. With 5 bases removed from V and 9 bases from J, the gap between germline ends came to 11 bases. This CDR3 is built from 12 residues. CDR1 is SGHAT and CDR2 is FQNNGV in the germline V gene. The variable domain in full, completed from reference TRBV11-2 and TRBJ2-1, reads EAGVAQSPRYKIIEKRQSVAFWCNPISGHATLYWYQQILGQGPKLLIQFQNNGVVDDSQLPKDRFSAERLKGVDSTLKIQPAKLEDSAVYLCASSGPQAEQFFGPGTRLTVL.

The chain links TRBV27 to TRBJ1-2, with a possible D match to TRBD1 (5 bases). With 4 bases removed from V and 3 bases from J, the gap between germline ends came to 15 bases. The length of the CDR3 is 15 residues. CDR1 MNHEY and CDR2 SMNVEV come from the germline V gene (reference sequence). CDR3 nucleotide sequence: TGTGCCAGCAGTTGCGGCCCGGGAGGGGACTATGGCTACACCTTC. Translation gives CASSCGPGGDYGYTF.

This clonotype has a handful of counts. The CDR3 bases are TGTGCCAGCAGCCCCGGGGGGGTTAGCGGATCACCCCTCCACTTT. Amino acid sequence: CASSPGGVSGSPLHF. The V gene is TRBV7-2, the J gene TRBJ1-6, with D perhaps TRBD1 (5 bases). The CDR3 covers 15 residues. V was pared by 5 bases and J by 10 bases, with 18 bases between. The germline V gene encodes CDR1 SGHTA and CDR2 FQGNSA.

The chain is built from TRBV29-1 and TRBJ2-1, with 11 bases lining up with TRBD2. The CDR3 is 15 residues long. Germline CDR1 and CDR2: SQVTM and ANQGSEA. Unmatched junction bases numbered 6, after V lost 6 bases and J lost 2 bases. The CDR3 reads CSVGGLAVAYNEQFF. CDR3 nucleotides: TGCAGCGTCGGGGGACTAGCGGTGGCCTACAATGAGCAGTTCTTC.

The CDR3 sequence is CASSHPPGLAGEDYEQYF. For the CDR3, the DNA is TGTGCCAGCAGCCACCCACCGGGACTAGCGGGGGAGGACTACGAGCAGTACTTC. This chain connects TRBV4-2 to TRBJ2-7, with 14 bases matching TRBD2. The CDR3 length is 18 residues. Trimming cost V 3 bases and J 3 bases; bases outside gene matches: 10. CDR1 LGHNA and CDR2 YNFKEQ come from the germline V gene.

This clonotype was detected ten times or more. The CDR3 here is CSASGGHTEAFF. Here the CDR3 DNA reads TGCAGTGCTAGCGGGGGGCACACTGAAGCTTTCTTT. The chain links TRBV20-1 to TRBJ1-1; the D gene is possibly TRBD1 (6 bases). Trimming shortened V by 3 bases and J by 3 bases, and 8 bases separated the two germline ends. Looked up from germline, CDR1 is DFQATT and CDR2 is SNEGSKA (reference sequence). The CDR3 length is 12 residues.

The V gene is TRBV9, the J gene TRBJ1-1; 7 bases fit TRBD1. V gave up 3 bases and J gave up 1 base; unmatched junction bases: 6. Germline CDR1 SGDLS, CDR2 YYNGEE. The CDR3 runs 15 residues. CDR3 nucleotide sequence: TGTGCCAGCAGCGGGATCCAGGGGGGGAACACTGAAGCTTTCTTT. Residues: CASSGIQGGNTEAFF.